This T cell receptor (beta chain) was documented in a study of cytomegalovirus exposure and HLA in healthy donors. V was cut by 3 bases and J by 9 bases, with 19 bases left in between. CDR3 size: 15 residues. From germline, CDR1 is SGHRS and CDR2 YFSETQ. The PCR had 60 Vbeta and 13 Jbeta primers. Using immunoSEQ multiplex PCR, the repertoire was profiled, and TCRdb retains in-frame clones only, with some absent. Here the sample spans more than 70,000 clones, roughly 72% being singletons. This sequence joins TRBV5-1 and TRBJ2-1; D might be TRBD1 (8 bases). The TCR originated in a man aged 25-40 years in good health and CMV-seropositive. The sequencing input was PBMCs. The CDR3 is CASSSQGAGVGEQFF. The CDR3 DNA is TGCGCCAGCAGCTCCCAGGGGGCGGGAGTCGGTGAGCAGTTCTTC.